This T cell receptor (beta chain) comes out of a study of T cell clonality in common variable immunodeficiency. There are many counts of this clone. Sequencing input was equivalent genomic DNA from CVID and controls. This table comes from immunoSEQ multiplex PCR, and its TCRdb copy is limited to in-frame clones, with some not included. The sample is made up of around 45,000 clones, none counted only once. The TCR sequence derives from a person aged 18 to 75 in good health. The specimen sequenced was peripheral blood mononuclear cells.

The CDR3 DNA, read in part, is TGTGCCAGTAGTATTCAAACTAGCGGGAGTCATGAG. Translating it yields CASSIQTSGSHE. The whole CDR3 is CASSIQTSGSHEQFF. This rearrangement joins TRBV19 to TRBJ2-1; 11 nucleotides agree with TRBD2. The read ends 3 residues early relative to the CDR3; the germline J gene fills the gap. Per germline, CDR1 LNHDA and CDR2 SQIVND (reference sequence). The length of the CDR3 is 15 residues. V was pared by 3 bases and J by 8 bases, with 6 bases of the junction left unmatched.